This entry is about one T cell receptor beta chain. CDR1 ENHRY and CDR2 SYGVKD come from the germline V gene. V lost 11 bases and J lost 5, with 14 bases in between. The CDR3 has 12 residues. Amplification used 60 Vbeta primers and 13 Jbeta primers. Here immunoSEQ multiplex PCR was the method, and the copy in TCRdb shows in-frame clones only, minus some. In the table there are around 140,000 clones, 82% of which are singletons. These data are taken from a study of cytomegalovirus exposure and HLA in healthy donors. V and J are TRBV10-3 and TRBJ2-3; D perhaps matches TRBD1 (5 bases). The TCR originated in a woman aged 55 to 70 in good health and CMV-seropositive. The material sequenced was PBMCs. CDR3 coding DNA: TGTGCCTCAATGGGGCGCGGAGATACGCAGTATTTT. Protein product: CASMGRGDTQYF.